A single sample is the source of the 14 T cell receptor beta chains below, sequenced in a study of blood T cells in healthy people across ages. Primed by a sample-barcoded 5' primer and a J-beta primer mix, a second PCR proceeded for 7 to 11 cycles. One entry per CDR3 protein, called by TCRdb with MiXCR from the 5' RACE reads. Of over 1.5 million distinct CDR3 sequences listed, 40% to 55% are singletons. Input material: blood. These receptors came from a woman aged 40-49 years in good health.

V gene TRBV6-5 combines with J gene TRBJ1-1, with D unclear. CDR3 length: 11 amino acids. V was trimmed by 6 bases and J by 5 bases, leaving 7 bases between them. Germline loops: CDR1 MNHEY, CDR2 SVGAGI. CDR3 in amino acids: CASSWGTEAFF. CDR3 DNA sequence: TGTGCCAGCAGCTGGGGAACTGAAGCTTTCTTT.

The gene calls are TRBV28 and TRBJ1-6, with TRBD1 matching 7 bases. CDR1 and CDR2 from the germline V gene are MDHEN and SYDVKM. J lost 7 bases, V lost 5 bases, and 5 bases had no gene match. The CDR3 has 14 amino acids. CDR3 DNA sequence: TGTGCCAGCAGTAAACAGACAGGGAATTCACCCCTCCACTTT. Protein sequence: CASSKQTGNSPLHF.

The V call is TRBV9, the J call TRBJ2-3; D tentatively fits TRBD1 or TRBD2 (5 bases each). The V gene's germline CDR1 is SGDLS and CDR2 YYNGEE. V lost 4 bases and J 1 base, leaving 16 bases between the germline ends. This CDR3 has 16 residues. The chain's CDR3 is CASSNPGALGTDTQYF. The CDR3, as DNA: TGTGCCAGCAGCAACCCCGGGGCCCTCGGCACAGATACGCAGTATTTT.

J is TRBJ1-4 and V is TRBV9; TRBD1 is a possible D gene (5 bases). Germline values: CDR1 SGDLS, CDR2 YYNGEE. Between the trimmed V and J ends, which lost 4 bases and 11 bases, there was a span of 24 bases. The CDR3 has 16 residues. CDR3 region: CASSPRGGGSLKKLFF. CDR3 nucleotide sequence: TGTGCCAGCAGCCCCCGGGGGGGAGGATCTTTGAAGAAACTGTTTTTT.

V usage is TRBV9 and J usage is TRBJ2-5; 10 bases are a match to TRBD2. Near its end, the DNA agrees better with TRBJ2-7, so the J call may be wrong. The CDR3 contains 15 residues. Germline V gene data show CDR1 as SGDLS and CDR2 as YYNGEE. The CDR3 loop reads CASSVGSSGGYEQYF. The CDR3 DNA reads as TGTGCCAGCAGCGTAGGGTCTAGCGGGGGCTACGAGCAGTACTTC.

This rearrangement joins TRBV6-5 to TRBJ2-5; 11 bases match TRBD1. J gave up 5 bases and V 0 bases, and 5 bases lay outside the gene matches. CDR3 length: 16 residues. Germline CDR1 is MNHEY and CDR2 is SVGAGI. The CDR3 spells CASSYSRTGGVETQYF. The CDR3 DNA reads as TGTGCCAGCAGTTACTCTCGGACAGGGGGCGTCGAGACCCAGTACTTC.

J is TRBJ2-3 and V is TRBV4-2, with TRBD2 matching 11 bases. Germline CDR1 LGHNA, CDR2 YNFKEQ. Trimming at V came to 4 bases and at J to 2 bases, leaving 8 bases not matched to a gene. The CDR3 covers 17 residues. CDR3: CASSPAPTSGTTDTQYF. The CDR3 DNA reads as TGTGCCAGCAGCCCCGCCCCGACTAGCGGGACCACAGATACGCAGTATTTT.

CDR3 DNA sequence: TGTGCCAGCAGCGTGACAAGGGGCTCGACTGAAGCTTTCTTT. Translating it yields CASSVTRGSTEAFF. The chain recombines TRBV9 with TRBJ1-1; D perhaps matches TRBD1 (5 bases). The germline V and J ends were trimmed by 2 bases and 5 bases, with 13 bases remaining between them. Germline CDR1 SGDLS, CDR2 YYNGEE. There are 14 residues in the CDR3.

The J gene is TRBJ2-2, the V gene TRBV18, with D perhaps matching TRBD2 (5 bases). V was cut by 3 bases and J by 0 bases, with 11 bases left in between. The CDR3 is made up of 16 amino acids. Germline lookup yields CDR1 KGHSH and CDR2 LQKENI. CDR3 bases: TGTGCCAGCTCACCTCGAGGGTCGCCGAACACCGGGGAGCTGTTTTTT. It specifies CASSPRGSPNTGELFF.

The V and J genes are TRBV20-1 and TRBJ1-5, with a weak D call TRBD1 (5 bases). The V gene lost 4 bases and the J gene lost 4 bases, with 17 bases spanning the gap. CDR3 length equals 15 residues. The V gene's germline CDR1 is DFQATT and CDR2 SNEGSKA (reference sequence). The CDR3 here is CSATLGGGDNQPQHF. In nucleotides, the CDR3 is TGCAGTGCTACACTGGGGGGGGGAGATAATCAGCCCCAGCATTTT.

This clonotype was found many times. The CDR3 protein is CASSSGPYEQYF. The CDR3 DNA reads TGTGCCAGCAGCTCAGGGCCATACGAGCAGTACTTC. The V gene is TRBV28, the J gene TRBJ2-7, with a weak D call TRBD1 (5 bases). The CDR3 sequence is 12 residues long. Deletions cut 6 bases from V and 4 bases from J, with 10 bases between. Germline CDR1 and CDR2: MDHEN and SYDVKM. Combining the CDR3 with reference TRBV28 and TRBJ2-7 gives the whole variable domain DVKVTQSSRYLVKRTGEKVFLECVQDMDHENMFWYRQDPGLGLRLIYFSYDVKMKEKGDIPEGYSVSREKKERFSLILESASTNQTSMYLCASSSGPYEQYFGPGTRLTVT.

The chain's CDR3 is CASSTPQGLAEAFF. The CDR3, as DNA: TGTGCCAGCAGCACACCCCAGGGACTCGCTGAAGCTTTCTTT. The rearrangement joins TRBV7-2 to TRBJ1-1; D is perhaps TRBD1 (5 bases). The germline V gene has CDR1 SGHTA and CDR2 FQGNSA. Deletions cut 5 bases from V and 6 bases from J, with 16 bases between. The CDR3 runs to 14 residues.

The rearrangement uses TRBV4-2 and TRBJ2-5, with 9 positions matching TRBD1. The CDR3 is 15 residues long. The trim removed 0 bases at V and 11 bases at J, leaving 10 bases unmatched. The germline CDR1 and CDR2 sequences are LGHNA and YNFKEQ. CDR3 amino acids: CASSQDRDRDFEQYF. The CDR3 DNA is TGTGCCAGCAGCCAAGACCGGGACAGGGATTTTGAGCAGTACTTC.

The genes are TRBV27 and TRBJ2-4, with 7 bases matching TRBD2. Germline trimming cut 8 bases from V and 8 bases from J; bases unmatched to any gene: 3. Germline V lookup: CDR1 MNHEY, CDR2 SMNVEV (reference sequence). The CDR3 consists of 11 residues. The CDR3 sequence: CASGREDIQYF. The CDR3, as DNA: TGTGCCAGCGGTCGGGAGGACATTCAGTACTTC.